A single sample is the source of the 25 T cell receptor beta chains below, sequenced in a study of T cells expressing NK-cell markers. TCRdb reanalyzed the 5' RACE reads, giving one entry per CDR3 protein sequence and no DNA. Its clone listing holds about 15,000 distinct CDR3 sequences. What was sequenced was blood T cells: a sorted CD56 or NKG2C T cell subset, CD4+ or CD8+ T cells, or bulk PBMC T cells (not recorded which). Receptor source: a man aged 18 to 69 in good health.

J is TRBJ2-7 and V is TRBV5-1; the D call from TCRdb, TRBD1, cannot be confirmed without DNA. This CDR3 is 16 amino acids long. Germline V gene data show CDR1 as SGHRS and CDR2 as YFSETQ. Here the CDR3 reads CASSPQGTGSTYEQYF.

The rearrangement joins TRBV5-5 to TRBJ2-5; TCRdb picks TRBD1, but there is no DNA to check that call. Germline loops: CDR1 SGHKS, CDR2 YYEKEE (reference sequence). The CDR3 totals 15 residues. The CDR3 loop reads CASSRQTSVPETQYF.

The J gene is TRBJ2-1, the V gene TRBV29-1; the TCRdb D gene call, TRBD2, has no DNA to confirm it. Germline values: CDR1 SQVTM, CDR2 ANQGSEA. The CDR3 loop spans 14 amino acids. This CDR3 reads CSANLLASYNEQFF.

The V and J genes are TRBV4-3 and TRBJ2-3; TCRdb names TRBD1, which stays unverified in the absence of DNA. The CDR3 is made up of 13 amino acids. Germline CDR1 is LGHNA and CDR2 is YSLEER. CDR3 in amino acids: CASSGGRGGTQYF.

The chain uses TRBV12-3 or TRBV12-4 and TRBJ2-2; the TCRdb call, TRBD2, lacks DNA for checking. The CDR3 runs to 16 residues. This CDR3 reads CASSPRTSGSGGELFF.

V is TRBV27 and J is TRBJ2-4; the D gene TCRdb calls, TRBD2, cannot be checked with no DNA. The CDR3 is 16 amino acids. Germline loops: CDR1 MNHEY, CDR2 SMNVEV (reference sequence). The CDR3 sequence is CASSLSTSVAKNIQYF.

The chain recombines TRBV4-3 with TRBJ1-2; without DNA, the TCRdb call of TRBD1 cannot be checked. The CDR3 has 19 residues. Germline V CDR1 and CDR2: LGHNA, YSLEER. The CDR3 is CASSRMGMTGTASNYGYTF.

The CDR3 sequence: CASSVLFYEQYF. This chain joins TRBV7-2 and TRBJ2-7. In germline, CDR1 is SGHTA, CDR2 FQGNSA. The CDR3 length is 12 residues.

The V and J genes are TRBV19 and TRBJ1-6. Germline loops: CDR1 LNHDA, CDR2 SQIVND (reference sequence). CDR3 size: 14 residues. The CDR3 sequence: CASRDGVGNSPLHF. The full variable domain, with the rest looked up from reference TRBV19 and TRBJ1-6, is DGGITQSPKYLFRKEGQNVTLSCEQNLNHDAMYWYRQDPGQGLRLIYYSQIVNDFQKGDIAEGYSVSREKKESFPLTVTSAQKNPTAFYLCASRDGVGNSPLHFGNGTRLTVT.

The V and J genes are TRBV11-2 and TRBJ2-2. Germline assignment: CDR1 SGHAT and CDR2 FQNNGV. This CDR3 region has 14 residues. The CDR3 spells CASSSNFGNGELFF.

The chain's CDR3 is CAIRDYYEQYF. The chain employs TRBV10-3 and TRBJ2-7. CDR1 is ENHRY, CDR2 SYGVKD, per germline. This CDR3 is built from 11 residues.

The CDR3 loop is CASSFLNTDTQYF. The chain recombines TRBV5-4 with TRBJ2-3. The length of the CDR3 is 13 residues. Germline V gene sequence: CDR1 SGHNT, CDR2 YYREEE (reference sequence). Variable domain in full (rest from reference TRBV5-4 and TRBJ2-3): ETGVTQSPTHLIKTRGQQVTLRCSSQSGHNTVSWYQQALGQGPQFIFQYYREEENGRGNFPPRFSGLQFPNYSSELNVNALELDDSALYLCASSFLNTDTQYFGPGTRLTVL.

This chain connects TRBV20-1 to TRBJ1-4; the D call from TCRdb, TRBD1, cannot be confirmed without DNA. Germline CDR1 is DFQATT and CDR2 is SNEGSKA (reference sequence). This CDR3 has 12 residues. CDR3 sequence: CSSTGGSEKLFF.

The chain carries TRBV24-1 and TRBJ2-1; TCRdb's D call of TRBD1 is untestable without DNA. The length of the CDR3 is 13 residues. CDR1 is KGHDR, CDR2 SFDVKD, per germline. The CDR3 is CATSPGQYNEQFF.

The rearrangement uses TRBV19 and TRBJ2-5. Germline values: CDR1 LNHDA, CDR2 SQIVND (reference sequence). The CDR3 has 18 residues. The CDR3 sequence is CASSIEVRTMYTQETQYF.

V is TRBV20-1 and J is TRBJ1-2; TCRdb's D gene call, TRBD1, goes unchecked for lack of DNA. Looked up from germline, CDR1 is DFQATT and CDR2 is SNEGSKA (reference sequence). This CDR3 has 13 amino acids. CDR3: CSARPGGDYGYTF.

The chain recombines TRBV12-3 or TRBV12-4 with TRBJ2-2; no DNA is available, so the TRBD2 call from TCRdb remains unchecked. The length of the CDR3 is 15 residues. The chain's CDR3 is CATHKMGRTDGELFF.

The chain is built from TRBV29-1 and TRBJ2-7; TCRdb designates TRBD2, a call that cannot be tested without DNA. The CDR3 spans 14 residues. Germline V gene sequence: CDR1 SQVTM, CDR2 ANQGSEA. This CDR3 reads CSAVLAGLEYEQYF.

The CDR3 loop reads CSAHDRDPQETQYF. The chain is built from TRBV20-1 and TRBJ2-5; without DNA, the TCRdb call of TRBD1 cannot be checked. The CDR3 length is 14 residues. Germline V gives CDR1 DFQATT, CDR2 SNEGSKA (reference sequence).

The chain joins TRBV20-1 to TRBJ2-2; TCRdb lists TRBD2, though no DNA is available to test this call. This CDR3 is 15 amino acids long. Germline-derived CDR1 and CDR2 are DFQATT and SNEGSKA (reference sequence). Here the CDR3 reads CSGTSGSANTGELFF.

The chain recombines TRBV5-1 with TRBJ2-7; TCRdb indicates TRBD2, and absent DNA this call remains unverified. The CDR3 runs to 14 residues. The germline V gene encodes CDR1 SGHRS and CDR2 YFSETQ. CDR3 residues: CASSLVAGGSEQYF. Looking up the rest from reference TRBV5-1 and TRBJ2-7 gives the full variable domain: KAGVTQTPRYLIKTRGQQVTLSCSPISGHRSVSWYQQTPGQGLQFLFEYFSETQRNKGNFPGRFSGRQFSNSRSEMNVSTLELGDSALYLCASSLVAGGSEQYFGPGTRLTVT.

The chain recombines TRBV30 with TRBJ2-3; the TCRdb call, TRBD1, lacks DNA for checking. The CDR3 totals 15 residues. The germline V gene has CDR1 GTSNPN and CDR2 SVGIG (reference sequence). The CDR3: CAWSPGGRGSDTQYF.

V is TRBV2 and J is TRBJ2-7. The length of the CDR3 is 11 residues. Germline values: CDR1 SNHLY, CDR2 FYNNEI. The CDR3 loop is CASSASYEQYF.

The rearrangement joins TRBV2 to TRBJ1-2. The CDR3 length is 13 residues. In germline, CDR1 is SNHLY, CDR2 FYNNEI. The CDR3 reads CASSVSESYGYTF.

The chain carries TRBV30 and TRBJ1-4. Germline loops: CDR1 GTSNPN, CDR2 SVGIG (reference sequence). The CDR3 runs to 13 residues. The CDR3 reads CAWTGQGREKLFF.